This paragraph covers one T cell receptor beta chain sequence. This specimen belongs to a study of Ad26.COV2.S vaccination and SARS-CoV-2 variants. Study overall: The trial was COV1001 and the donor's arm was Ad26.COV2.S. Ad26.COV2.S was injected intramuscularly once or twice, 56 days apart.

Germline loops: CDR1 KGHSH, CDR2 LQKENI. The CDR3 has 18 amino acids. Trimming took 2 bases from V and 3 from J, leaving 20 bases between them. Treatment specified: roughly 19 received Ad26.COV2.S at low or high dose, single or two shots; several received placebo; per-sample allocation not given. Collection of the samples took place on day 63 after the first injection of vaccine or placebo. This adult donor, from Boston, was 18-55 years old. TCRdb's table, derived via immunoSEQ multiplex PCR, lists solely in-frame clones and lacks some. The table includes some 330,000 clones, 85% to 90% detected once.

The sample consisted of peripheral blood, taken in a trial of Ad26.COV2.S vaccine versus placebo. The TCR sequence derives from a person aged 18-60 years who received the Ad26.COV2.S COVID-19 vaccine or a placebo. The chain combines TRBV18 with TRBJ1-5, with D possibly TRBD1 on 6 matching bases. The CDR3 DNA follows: TGTGCCAGCTCACCATTTGGAGCGGAGGGGGACACCAATCAGCCCCAGCATTTT. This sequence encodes CASSPFGAEGDTNQPQHF.